Shown below are 17 T cell receptor beta chains from a single sample sequenced in a study of blood T cell repertoires in COVID-19. Libraries were prepared by immunoSEQ multiplex PCR; TCRdb keeps only in-frame clonotypes and omits some of them. The sample lists some 120,000 clones, about 84% occurring once. Sequenced material: peripheral blood. These receptors were obtained from a woman aged 60-75 years with acute or convalescent COVID-19.

This clone was counted only a few times. The rearrangement links TRBV23-1 to TRBJ2-3; the match to TRBD2 covers 11 bases. TRBV23-1 is classed as an ORF, of uncertain function. CDR3 length: 17 amino acids. V lost 1 base and J lost 3; bases outside the gene matches: 6. The CDR3 sequence is CASSQFLAGGRTDTQYF. CDR3 DNA: TGCGCCAGCAGTCAATTCTTAGCGGGGGGGCGGACAGATACGCAGTATTTT.

The chain couples TRBV27 to TRBJ1-2; D may be TRBD1 (6 bases). The germline CDR1 and CDR2 sequences are MNHEY and SMNVEV (reference sequence). This CDR3 region has 13 residues. The V end was cut by 3 bases, the J end by 7 bases, with 12 bases between. The CDR3 here is CASSFEPRGGYTF. The CDR3 DNA reads as TGTGCCAGCAGTTTTGAGCCCAGGGGTGGCTACACCTTC.

The rearrangement joins TRBV2 to TRBJ1-4; tentative D call: TRBD1 (6 bases). The CDR3 runs to 14 residues. The germline gives CDR1 SNHLY, CDR2 FYNNEI. Trimming removed 7 bases from V and 3 bases from J, with 12 bases in between. The CDR3 loop reads CASTSQGPNEKLFF. Here the CDR3 DNA reads TGTGCCAGCACCTCGCAGGGGCCTAATGAAAAACTGTTTTTT.

The chain couples TRBV5-1 to TRBJ1-2; no reliable D call. Trimming left V 1 base short and J 0 bases short, with 7 bases between. The CDR3 is 14 amino acids. Germline lookup yields CDR1 SGHRS and CDR2 YFSETQ. CDR3 amino acids: CASSLRTSNYGYTF. The DNA of the CDR3 is TGCGCCAGCAGCTTGAGGACTTCTAACTATGGCTACACCTTC.

The CDR3 coding sequence is TGTGCCAGCAGGACTTTCATGCCCGAAGCTTTCTTT. Translation: CASRTFMPEAFF. The V gene is TRBV12-3 or TRBV12-4, the J gene TRBJ1-1, with D uncertain. Trimming shortened V by 6 bases and J by 8 bases, and 13 bases separated the two germline ends. The CDR3 contains 12 residues.

This chain links TRBV7-9 with TRBJ1-1; 8 nucleotides match TRBD1. The germline gives CDR1 SEHNR, CDR2 FQNEAQ (reference sequence). The CDR3 is 16 residues long. Germline trimming cut 0 bases from V and 4 bases from J; bases unmatched to any gene: 7. CDR3 sequence (DNA): TGTGCCAGCAGCTTAGCTTCCACCAGGGGGCTCACTGAAGCTTTCTTT. Translated, it gives CASSLASTRGLTEAFF.

This chain uses TRBV20-1 with TRBJ2-7; no reliable D call. Trimming removed 3 bases from V and 2 bases from J, with 5 bases in between. Germline V gives CDR1 DFQATT, CDR2 SNEGSKA (reference sequence). CDR3 size: 11 residues. CDR3 region: CSARPAYEQYF. DNA of the CDR3: TGCAGTGCTAGGCCAGCCTACGAGCAGTACTTC.

This clone showed up just once. The chain recombines TRBV30 with TRBJ1-5; D remains ambiguous. The germline V and J ends were trimmed by 0 bases and 5 bases, with 14 bases remaining between them. The CDR3 totals 15 residues. CDR1 is GTSNPN, CDR2 SVGIG, per germline (reference sequence). CDR3 bases: TGTGCCTGGAGTGTACCGGGGTTCGGCCATCAGCCCCAGCATTTT. As protein: CAWSVPGFGHQPQHF.

The gene calls are TRBV27 and TRBJ2-1; TRBD2 matches at 8 bases. CDR1 and CDR2 (germline): MNHEY, SMNVEV (reference sequence). The CDR3 is 14 residues long. With 10 bases clipped from V and 5 bases from J, the junction kept 10 bases outside the gene matches. The CDR3 nucleotides are TGTGCCATCGGGAGGGGGATGGAAAACAATGAGCAGTTCTTC. Protein sequence: CAIGRGMENNEQFF.

This clone has just a few counts. The J gene is TRBJ1-1, the V gene TRBV4-1, with TRBD1 as a possible D gene (5 bases). Per the germline V gene, CDR1 is MGHRA and CDR2 is YSYEKL. V lost 4 bases, J lost 4 bases, and 19 bases lay in between. The CDR3 sequence is 16 residues long. Here the CDR3 reads CASSRRPQGGGTEAFF. CDR3 nucleotides: TGCGCCAGCAGCCGCCGGCCTCAGGGAGGTGGCACTGAAGCTTTCTTT.

This clone was observed a single time. The CDR3 nucleotides are TGCGCCAGCATGCCAGATCTGGGAGTCTATGGCTACACCTTC. It yields the protein CASMPDLGVYGYTF. The V and J genes are TRBV5-1 and TRBJ1-2, with D uncertain. This CDR3 has 14 residues. Germline loops: CDR1 SGHRS, CDR2 YFSETQ. Trimming stripped 6 bases from V and 4 bases from J, with 16 bases between.

The rearrangement links TRBV6-5 to TRBJ2-5; TRBD1 aligns across 7 bases. Germline CDR1 and CDR2: MNHEY and SVGAGI. This CDR3 comprises 14 residues. The V and J ends lost 8 bases and 2 bases, in that order; junction bases with no gene match: 8. The CDR3 coding sequence is TGTGCCAGCTGGGCCGGGACAGCACAAGAGACCCAGTACTTC. Encoded protein: CASWAGTAQETQYF.

V and J are TRBV24-1 and TRBJ2-1; 7 nucleotides agree with TRBD1. Unmatched junction bases numbered 18, after V lost 5 bases and J lost 9 bases. This CDR3 comprises 17 residues. Germline V gene sequence: CDR1 KGHDR, CDR2 SFDVKD. Here the CDR3 reads CATSAPIETGSSPEQFF. CDR3 DNA sequence: TGTGCCACCAGTGCTCCTATCGAGACAGGGAGTTCCCCTGAGCAGTTCTTC.

The chain couples TRBV7-9 to TRBJ1-2; 7 nucleotides agree with TRBD1. CDR3 size: 15 residues. CDR1 and CDR2 from the germline V gene are SEHNR and FQNEAQ (reference sequence). Trimming took 3 bases from V and 0 from J; bases not matched to a gene: 4. Here the CDR3 DNA reads TGTGCCAGCAGCTTTGTCACAGGGGCTAACTATGGCTACACCTTC. Translated: CASSFVTGANYGYTF.

This clone came up a few times. V gene TRBV18 combines with J gene TRBJ1-1, with D possibly being TRBD1 (6 bases). The V and J ends lost 4 bases and 5 bases respectively, with 17 bases between them. Germline CDR1 and CDR2: KGHSH and LQKENI. The CDR3 sequence is 15 residues long. CDR3 loop: CASSHRQDRSTEAFF. The CDR3 coding sequence is TGTGCCAGCTCACACCGACAGGATCGCAGTACTGAAGCTTTCTTT.

This clone was seen only once. The V and J genes are TRBV10-3 and TRBJ2-7, with 9 nucleotides matching TRBD1. CDR1 and CDR2 (germline): ENHRY, SYGVKD. The V and J ends lost 8 bases and 3 bases, in that order; junction bases with no gene match: 8. The CDR3 runs to 14 residues. The CDR3 coding sequence is TGTGCCATCGGACGGGACAGGGAAAGCTACGAGCAGTACTTC. Translation gives CAIGRDRESYEQYF.

The chain is built from TRBV19 and TRBJ1-1; maybe TRBD1 (6 bases). Per germline, CDR1 LNHDA and CDR2 SQIVND (reference sequence). This CDR3 comprises 17 residues. Between the trimmed V and J ends, which lost 4 bases and 2 bases, there was a span of 20 bases. The CDR3 protein is CASSTPRTASQNTEAFF. The CDR3 bases are TGTGCCAGTAGTACACCAAGGACAGCCTCCCAAAACACTGAAGCTTTCTTT.